Listed below are T cell receptor beta chains from one sample, sequenced in a study of shared clonotypes between healthy human individuals. Assay used: immunoSEQ multiplex PCR; TCRdb lists only in-frame clones, some missing. The table has more than 1,200,000 clones, less than 99% seen once. The sample was naive CD4+ T cells sorted from blood. The receptors were gathered from a man between 25 and 39 years old in good health. Each CDR3 is given with its conserved first and last residue. D genes are given only for firm matches. Only part of the rows carry a size: once, few, many, or a class if the clone is expanded.

size: NA
D: NA
V: TRBV5-1
J: TRBJ1-4
CDR3: CASSLMTADEKLFF
DNA: TGCGCCAGCAGCTTGATGACAGCGGATGAAAAACTGTTTTTT

size: NA
D: TRBD1
V: TRBV6-5
J: TRBJ2-7
CDR3: CASSYRPPGQSYEQYF
DNA: TGTGCCAGCAGTTACAGACCTCCGGGACAGTCGTACGAGCAGTACTTC

size: NA
D: NA
V: TRBV4-1
J: TRBJ1-1
CDR3: CASSLLKMNTEAFF
DNA: TGCGCCAGCAGCCTTTTAAAGATGAACACTGAAGCTTTCTTT

size: NA
D: NA
V: TRBV18
J: TRBJ1-3
CDR3: CASSPRPGLSGSGNTIYF
DNA: TGTGCCAGCTCACCACGACCGGGACTCTCCGGCTCTGGAAACACCATATATTTT

size: NA
D: NA
V: TRBV7-2
J: TRBJ2-7
CDR3: CASSLSVGLRAREQYF
DNA: TGTGCCAGCAGCTTAAGTGTGGGGTTGCGAGCGCGTGAGCAGTACTTC

size: NA
D: NA
V: TRBV2
J: TRBJ2-3
CDR3: CASSDRPTDTQYF
DNA: TGTGCCAGCAGTGATAGGCCCACAGATACGCAGTATTTT

size: NA
D: NA
V: TRBV5-1
J: TRBJ2-7
CDR3: CASSLTRYEQYF
DNA: TGCGCCAGCAGCCTGACCCGTTACGAGCAGTACTTC

size: NA
D: NA
V: TRBV7-2
J: TRBJ1-3
CDR3: CASRESGNTIYF
DNA: TGTGCCAGCAGAGAATCTGGAAACACCATATATTTT

size: NA
D: TRBD1
V: TRBV10-1
J: TRBJ1-5
CDR3: CASSRDREGQPQHF
DNA: TGCGCCAGCAGCCGGGACAGGGAGGGTCAGCCCCAGCATTTT

size: NA
D: TRBD2
V: TRBV5-1
J: TRBJ2-1
CDR3: CASTQISGRVEQFF
DNA: TGCGCCAGCACCCAAATTTCGGGGAGGGTCGAGCAGTTCTTC

size: NA
D: TRBD1
V: TRBV19
J: TRBJ1-5
CDR3: CASRTGGNQPQHF
DNA: TGTGCCAGCAGGACAGGGGGCAATCAGCCCCAGCATTTT

size: NA
D: NA
V: TRBV18
J: TRBJ1-2
CDR3: CASSPQTDYGYTF
DNA: TGTGCCAGCTCACCACAGACAGACTATGGCTACACCTTC

size: once
D: NA
V: TRBV18
J: TRBJ2-5
CDR3: CASSPLRSGFGETQYF
DNA: TGTGCCAGCTCACCACTCAGGTCGGGGTTTGGAGAGACCCAGTACTTC

size: NA
D: NA
V: TRBV21-1
J: TRBJ1-1
CDR3: CASSLPRGSEAFF
DNA: TGTGCCAGCAGCCTTCCCAGAGGGTCTGAAGCTTTCTTT

size: NA
D: NA
V: TRBV6-5
J: TRBJ2-1
CDR3: CASRGSAYNEQFF
DNA: TGTGCCAGCAGGGGATCAGCCTACAATGAGCAGTTCTTC

size: once
D: TRBD1
V: TRBV28
J: TRBJ1-1
CDR3: CASRQASGTGDTEAFF
DNA: TGTGCCAGCAGGCAGGCATCCGGGACAGGGGACACTGAAGCTTTCTTT

size: NA
D: NA
V: TRBV9
J: TRBJ2-7
CDR3: CASSSGLMVYEQYF
DNA: TGTGCCAGCAGCTCGGGACTGATGGTATACGAGCAGTACTTC

size: NA
D: TRBD1
V: TRBV2
J: TRBJ2-7
CDR3: CASSGTRTGSRYEQYF
DNA: TGTGCCAGCAGTGGGACGAGGACAGGGAGTAGGTACGAGCAGTACTTC

size: NA
D: NA
V: TRBV7-2
J: TRBJ1-3
CDR3: CASSSTGNTIYF
DNA: TGTGCCAGCAGCTCCACCGGAAACACCATATATTTT

size: once
D: NA
V: TRBV6-1
J: TRBJ2-5
CDR3: CASRWYFQETQYF
DNA: TGTGCCAGCAGGTGGTACTTCCAAGAGACCCAGTACTTC

size: once
D: NA
V: TRBV28
J: TRBJ1-2
CDR3: CASSYARVEEYGYTF
DNA: TGTGCCAGCAGTTATGCAAGGGTAGAAGAGTATGGCTACACCTTC

size: NA
D: NA
V: TRBV28
J: TRBJ1-5
CDR3: CASSPRGRNQPQHF
DNA: TGTGCCAGCAGCCCAAGGGGCAGGAATCAGCCCCAGCATTTT

size: NA
D: TRBD2
V: TRBV9
J: TRBJ2-1
CDR3: CASSVMGLAGNNEQFF
DNA: TGTGCCAGCAGCGTAATGGGACTAGCGGGAAACAATGAGCAGTTCTTC

size: NA
D: NA
V: TRBV7-6
J: TRBJ2-1
CDR3: CASSLAGGRGNEQFF
DNA: TGTGCCAGCAGCCTAGCCGGTGGGAGAGGCAATGAGCAGTTCTTC

size: NA
D: NA
V: TRBV7-2
J: TRBJ1-3
CDR3: CASSSTGSGNTIYF
DNA: TGTGCCAGCAGCTCCACAGGTTCTGGAAACACCATATATTTT

size: once
D: NA
V: TRBV19
J: TRBJ2-1
CDR3: CASSEVVVNNNEQFF
DNA: TGTGCCAGTAGTGAAGTGGTGGTGAACAACAATGAGCAGTTCTTC

size: NA
D: NA
V: TRBV4-3
J: TRBJ2-3
CDR3: CASSRSGRPDTQYF
DNA: TGCGCCAGCAGCCGTTCCGGGCGCCCGGATACGCAGTATTTT

size: NA
D: NA
V: TRBV9
J: TRBJ1-1
CDR3: CASSVAGRGTEAFF
DNA: TGTGCCAGCAGCGTAGCGGGGCGAGGGACTGAAGCTTTCTTT

size: NA
D: NA
V: TRBV2
J: TRBJ2-5
CDR3: CASTWWTRGEETQYF
DNA: TGTGCCAGCACATGGTGGACGAGGGGGGAAGAGACCCAGTACTTC

size: NA
D: TRBD1
V: TRBV19
J: TRBJ2-1
CDR3: CASSYDRGLGFHHNEQFF
DNA: TGTGCCAGTAGTTATGACAGGGGGCTAGGTTTCCACCACAATGAGCAGTTCTTC

size: NA
D: NA
V: TRBV18
J: TRBJ2-2
CDR3: CASSPGLNTGELFF
DNA: TGTGCCAGCTCACCAGGACTGAACACCGGGGAGCTGTTTTTT

size: NA
D: NA
V: TRBV10-3
J: TRBJ1-2
CDR3: CAISESMMGRGYTF
DNA: TGTGCCATCAGTGAGTCGATGATGGGGAGAGGCTACACCTTC

size: NA
D: NA
V: TRBV7-8
J: TRBJ1-1
CDR3: CASSFREAGTEAFF
DNA: TGTGCCAGCAGCTTTAGGGAAGCGGGCACTGAAGCTTTCTTT

size: NA
D: NA
V: TRBV6-5
J: TRBJ1-6
CDR3: CASRSGRHSPLHF
DNA: TGTGCCAGCAGGTCGGGGCGTCATTCACCCCTCCACTTT

size: NA
D: NA
V: TRBV11-2
J: TRBJ2-4
CDR3: CASSSYGNTRSNIQYF
DNA: TGTGCCAGCAGCTCCTACGGGAATACCCGGTCAAACATTCAGTACTTC

size: NA
D: NA
V: TRBV19
J: TRBJ2-1
CDR3: CASSRGLANEQFF
DNA: TGTGCCAGTAGTAGGGGATTAGCCAATGAGCAGTTCTTC